This TCR beta chain was observed in a study of blood T cell repertoires in COVID-19. This CDR3 has 13 amino acids. Germline-derived CDR1 and CDR2 are MDHEN and SYDVKM. Trimming left V 7 bases short and J 0 bases short, with 7 bases between. Using immunoSEQ multiplex PCR, the repertoire was profiled, and TCRdb retains in-frame clones only, with some absent. The table includes about 180,000 clones, approximately 86% detected once. Source material: peripheral blood. The V gene is TRBV28, the J gene TRBJ1-3; D remains ambiguous. This sequence was found in a man over 45 with active or convalescent COVID-19. This CDR3 is CASIPGSGNTIYF. The DNA of the CDR3 is TGTGCCAGCATTCCGGGCTCTGGAAACACCATATATTTT.